The 30 T cell receptor beta chains below all came from one sample that was sequenced in a study of OX40 agonist ivuxolimab in advanced cancers. Sequencing used immunoSEQ multiplex PCR; TCRdb keeps in-frame clones, though not all of them. The sample lists several thousand clones; around 67% were seen once. The material sequenced was CD4+ or CD8+ T cells sorted from blood, taken in a trial of the OX40 agonist ivuxolimab. These receptors all stem from an adult with an advanced solid tumor such as melanoma, head and neck, liver or kidney cancer.

The chain uses TRBV9 and TRBJ1-4, with 12 bases fitting TRBD1. The CDR3 spans 17 residues. Germline CDR1 reads SGDLS; CDR2 reads YYNGEE. V gave up 3 bases and J gave up 9 bases; unmatched junction bases: 12. The CDR3 bases are TGTGCCAGCAGCGCGGGGACAGGGGGCGCAGCAAGAAAAAAACTGTTTTTT. It translates to CASSAGTGGAARKKLFF. The full variable domain, with the rest looked up from reference TRBV9 and TRBJ1-4, is DSGVTQTPKHLITATGQRVTLRCSPRSGDLSVYWYQQSLDQGLQFLIQYYNGEERAKGNILERFSAQQFPDLHSELNLSSLELGDSALYFCASSAGTGGAARKKLFFGSGTQLSVL.

The rearrangement joins TRBV27 to TRBJ1-5, with D possibly being TRBD1 (5 bases). Germline V gene data show CDR1 as MNHEY and CDR2 as SMNVEV (reference sequence). The CDR3 is 13 amino acids. V was clipped by 3 bases and J by 5 bases, with 8 bases between them. For the CDR3, the DNA is TGTGCCAGCAGTTTCCAGGGTTATCAGCCCCAGCATTTT. It yields the protein CASSFQGYQPQHF.

This rearrangement joins TRBV4-2 to TRBJ2-2, with D possibly TRBD2 on 5 matching bases. The V end was cut by 4 bases, the J end by 3 bases, with 15 bases between. This CDR3 spans 16 amino acids. The V gene's germline CDR1 is LGHNA and CDR2 YNFKEQ. The CDR3 is CASSPSPPRYTGELFF. For the CDR3, the DNA is TGTGCCAGCAGCCCTAGCCCGCCACGCTACACCGGGGAGCTGTTTTTT.

The rearrangement joins TRBV9 to TRBJ2-7, with TRBD1 matching over 7 bases. V lost 4 bases and J lost 5; bases outside the gene matches: 6. CDR1 is SGDLS, CDR2 YYNGEE, per germline. CDR3 length: 13 amino acids. In DNA form, the CDR3 reads TGTGCCAGCAGCTTCCGACAGGGTCACGAGCAGTACTTC. It translates to CASSFRQGHEQYF.

CDR3 loop: CASSQNTASTDTQYF. CDR3 DNA sequence: TGCGCCAGCAGCCAAAACACCGCTAGCACAGATACGCAGTATTTT. The rearrangement joins TRBV4-3 to TRBJ2-3; unclear D gene. The germline V gene encodes CDR1 LGHNA and CDR2 YSLEER. This CDR3 is built from 15 residues. The germline V and J ends were trimmed by 2 bases and 0 bases, with 9 bases remaining between them.

This clone was counted a few times. The J gene is TRBJ2-5, the V gene TRBV7-2; 7 bases map to TRBD2. J was trimmed by 1 base and V by 5 bases; bases with no gene match: 4. Germline CDR1 reads SGHTA; CDR2 reads FQGNSA. The CDR3 loop spans 14 amino acids. CDR3 amino acids: CASSPRTSQETQYF. The CDR3 DNA follows: TGTGCCAGCAGCCCGCGGACTAGCCAAGAGACCCAGTACTTC.

This clone was seen at least ten times. The rearrangement uses TRBV7-2 and TRBJ2-2, with 8 positions matching TRBD2. This CDR3 comprises 15 residues. Germline V CDR1 and CDR2: SGHTA, FQGNSA. Trimming removed 2 bases from V and 6 bases from J; junction bases left unmatched: 5. Here the CDR3 reads CASSLTNSGAGELFF. The DNA of the CDR3 is TGTGCCAGCAGCTTAACGAATAGCGGGGCCGGGGAGCTGTTTTTT.

This chain connects TRBV28 to TRBJ2-7; D remains ambiguous. The germline V gene encodes CDR1 MDHEN and CDR2 SYDVKM. Trimming took off 6 bases at V and 0 bases at J, with 12 bases between the two ends. The CDR3 spans 14 residues. The CDR3: CASRREDSSYEQYF. The CDR3 nucleotides are TGTGCCAGCAGACGAGAGGATAGCTCCTACGAGCAGTACTTC.

This chain joins TRBV11-2 and TRBJ2-7; D remains ambiguous. CDR3 length: 13 amino acids. V was clipped by 1 base and J by 2 bases, with 6 bases between them. CDR1 is SGHAT and CDR2 is FQNNGV in the germline V gene. CDR3 protein: CASSLASTYEQYF. The CDR3 nucleotides are TGTGCCAGCAGCTTAGCCAGCACCTACGAGCAGTACTTC. Filled out from reference TRBV11-2 and TRBJ2-7, the complete variable domain reads EAGVAQSPRYKIIEKRQSVAFWCNPISGHATLYWYQQILGQGPKLLIQFQNNGVVDDSQLPKDRFSAERLKGVDSTLKIQPAKLEDSAVYLCASSLASTYEQYFGPGTRLTVT.

By share of the sample, this clone is medium-sized. J is TRBJ1-2 and V is TRBV11-2; D is ambiguous. V shed 7 bases and J shed 5 bases, with 17 bases lying between them. CDR1 and CDR2 (germline): SGHAT, FQNNGV. The CDR3 is 14 residues long. The CDR3 spells CASNLASDSYGYTF. DNA for the CDR3: TGTGCCAGCAACCTAGCCAGCGACTCTTATGGCTACACCTTC.

This chain links TRBV7-2 with TRBJ2-7; D call uncertain. This CDR3 contains 14 residues. Germline CDR1 is SGHTA and CDR2 is FQGNSA. V shed 4 bases and J shed 3 bases, with 13 bases lying between them. The chain's CDR3 is CASSYPGPGYEQYF. In DNA, the CDR3 is TGTGCCAGCAGCTACCCCGGACCAGGCTACGAGCAGTACTTC.

The DNA of the CDR3 is TGTGCCACCAGCAGATCGCGGGACGGGAACACCGGGGAGCTGTTTTTT. Its translation is CATSRSRDGNTGELFF. The V and J genes are TRBV15 and TRBJ2-2, with a possible D match to TRBD2 (6 bases). CDR3 length: 16 amino acids. The V end lost 2 bases, the J end lost 1 base, and 11 bases lay between the germline ends. CDR1 is LNHNV, CDR2 YYDKDF, per germline (reference sequence).

The table lists this clone with a few counts. The V gene is TRBV19, the J gene TRBJ1-2; D unresolved. Germline values: CDR1 LNHDA, CDR2 SQIVND (reference sequence). V lost 7 bases and J 5 bases, leaving 17 bases between the germline ends. The CDR3 is made up of 14 amino acids. CDR3 region: CASIETSSTYGYTF. The CDR3 DNA reads TGTGCCAGTATAGAAACGAGTTCTACTTATGGCTACACCTTC.

In this sample, this clone is medium-sized (0.01 to 0.1%). In nucleotides, the CDR3 is TGTGCCTGGAGTAAAGTTCCTATGTACAACTCTGAAGCTTTCTTT. It translates to CAWSKVPMYNSEAFF. The chain is built from TRBV30 and TRBJ1-1, with D uncertain. The length of the CDR3 is 15 residues. Trimming stripped 2 bases from V and 6 bases from J, with 19 bases between. CDR1 GTSNPN and CDR2 SVGIG come from the germline V gene (reference sequence).

This clone was counted a single time. The rearrangement joins TRBV9 to TRBJ2-2; 9 nucleotides line up with TRBD2. The length of the CDR3 is 18 residues. V trimming: 0 bases; J trimming: 2 bases; junction bases outside the gene matches: 8. Germline CDR1 reads SGDLS; CDR2 reads YYNGEE. CDR3 DNA sequence: TGTGCCAGCAGCGTAGAAGGTAGCGGGGGTATCAACACCGGGGAGCTGTTTTTT. Its translation is CASSVEGSGGINTGELFF.

This clone has only a few counts. The chain employs TRBV10-2 and TRBJ1-5; the match to TRBD1 covers 11 bases. Germline V gene data show CDR1 as WSHSY and CDR2 as SAAADI. This CDR3 comprises 15 residues. After removal of 6 bases from V and 6 bases from J, the junction contained 7 bases not matched to a gene. The CDR3 spells CASSPGTGGGQPQHF. The CDR3 coding sequence is TGCGCCAGCAGCCCCGGGACAGGGGGGGGTCAGCCCCAGCATTTT.

This clone qualifies as medium-sized. The V call is TRBV5-5, the J call TRBJ1-2, with a possible D match to TRBD1 (5 bases). Looked up from germline, CDR1 is SGHKS and CDR2 is YYEKEE (reference sequence). Deletions cut 7 bases from V and 1 base from J, with 20 bases between. CDR3 length equals 16 residues. The chain's CDR3 is CASSHEGLKYNYGYTF. The CDR3 coding sequence is TGTGCCAGCTCCCACGAGGGACTGAAGTATAACTATGGCTACACCTTC.

The V gene is TRBV10-3, the J gene TRBJ1-1, with TRBD1 matching over 8 bases. After removal of 11 bases from V and 2 bases from J, the junction contained 7 bases not matched to a gene. The V gene's germline CDR1 is ENHRY and CDR2 SYGVKD. The CDR3 has 13 residues. CDR3 amino acids: CAFRTGLNTEAFF. CDR3 bases: TGTGCCTTCCGGACAGGGCTTAACACTGAAGCTTTCTTT.

This clone ranks as medium-sized. The chain combines TRBV28 with TRBJ2-1; possible D gene TRBD2, 6 bases. CDR3 size: 15 residues. Germline values: CDR1 MDHEN, CDR2 SYDVKM. V was cut by 3 bases and J by 0 bases, with 9 bases left in between. CDR3 DNA sequence: TGTGCCAGCAGTTTCGCGGGGAACTCCTACAATGAGCAGTTCTTC. It codes for CASSFAGNSYNEQFF.

This sequence joins TRBV5-6 and TRBJ1-1, with unresolved D. Germline V lookup: CDR1 SGHDT, CDR2 YYEEEE. Trimming took off 2 bases at V and 4 bases at J, with 6 bases between the two ends. The CDR3 sequence is 12 residues long. CDR3 loop: CASSFSATEAFF. In nucleotides, the CDR3 is TGTGCCAGCAGCTTTTCGGCCACTGAAGCTTTCTTT.

This chain links TRBV7-9 with TRBJ1-1; D may be TRBD1 (6 bases). Germline CDR1 SEHNR, CDR2 FQNEAQ (reference sequence). Trimming removed 5 bases from V and 7 bases from J, with 11 bases in between. This CDR3 is built from 12 residues. This CDR3 is CASSLTGYEAFF. In DNA, the CDR3 is TGTGCCAGCAGCCTCACAGGGTATGAAGCTTTCTTT.

The chain links TRBV25-1 to TRBJ2-2; weak D call: TRBD1 (6 bases). The V end was cut by 5 bases, the J end by 7 bases, with 17 bases between. Germline CDR1 reads MGHDK; CDR2 reads SYGVNS. The CDR3 consists of 15 residues. The CDR3 is CASSLGTRRYGELFF. DNA for the CDR3: TGTGCCAGCAGTTTGGGGACAAGGAGGTACGGGGAGCTGTTTTTT. Looking up the rest from reference TRBV25-1 and TRBJ2-2 gives the full variable domain: EADIYQTPRYLVIGTGKKITLECSQTMGHDKMYWYQQDPGMELHLIHYSYGVNSTEKGDLSSESTVSRIRTEHFPLTLESARPSHTSQYLCASSLGTRRYGELFFGEGSRLTVL.

The chain carries TRBV6-1 and TRBJ1-5; D not resolved. The CDR3 runs 15 residues. V lost 7 bases to trimming and J lost 0 bases, with 13 bases between them. Germline V gene sequence: CDR1 MNHNS, CDR2 SASEGT. CDR3 sequence reads: CASISGPYSNQPQHF. In nucleotides, the CDR3 is TGTGCCAGCATCTCGGGCCCCTATAGCAATCAGCCCCAGCATTTT.

This CDR3 is CASSQRDSNSPLHF. The CDR3 nucleotides read TGTGCCAGCAGTCAACGGGACAGTAATTCACCCCTCCACTTT. This chain links TRBV27 with TRBJ1-6; 7 bases fit TRBD1. Trimming removed 5 bases from V and 6 bases from J; junction bases left unmatched: 4. This CDR3 is 14 amino acids long. Germline assignment: CDR1 MNHEY and CDR2 SMNVEV (reference sequence).

The chain couples TRBV4-1 to TRBJ1-5; perhaps TRBD1 as D (6 bases). CDR3 length: 14 amino acids. Looked up from germline, CDR1 is MGHRA and CDR2 is YSYEKL. V gave up 4 bases and J gave up 2 bases, with 9 bases separating them. For the CDR3, the DNA is TGCGCCAGCAGCCCCTGGACAGGCAATCAGCCCCAGCATTTT. Translated, it gives CASSPWTGNQPQHF.

DNA of the CDR3: TGTGCCAGCAGCTTGGGGCTGTCCATCTACAATGAGCAGTTCTTC. Amino acid sequence: CASSLGLSIYNEQFF. The chain combines TRBV7-2 with TRBJ2-1, with a tentative D call TRBD1 (5 bases). Germline-derived CDR1 and CDR2 are SGHTA and FQGNSA. There are 15 residues in the CDR3. Trimming left V 3 bases short and J 3 bases short, with 12 bases between.

The chain recombines TRBV9 with TRBJ2-1; TRBD2 matches 10 bases. Germline V CDR1 and CDR2: SGDLS, YYNGEE. The CDR3 runs 16 residues. Unmatched junction bases numbered 8, after V lost 3 bases and J lost 5 bases. This chain's CDR3 is CASSAPTSGTNNEQFF. The CDR3 nucleotides read TGTGCCAGCAGCGCCCCTACTAGCGGGACCAACAATGAGCAGTTCTTC.

This sequence joins TRBV2 and TRBJ2-3; 9 bases agree with TRBD2. The ends lost 6 bases at V and 6 bases at J; junction bases unmatched: 10. CDR1 SNHLY and CDR2 FYNNEI come from the germline V gene. This CDR3 is 15 amino acids long. CDR3 coding DNA: TGTGCCAGCAGAGACCTAGCGGGAATGGAGGATACGCAGTATTTT. Translation gives CASRDLAGMEDTQYF. The whole variable domain, filled in from reference TRBV2 and TRBJ2-3, reads EPEVTQTPSHQVTQMGQEVILRCVPISNHLYFYWYRQILGQKVEFLVSFYNNEISEKSEIFDDQFSVERPDGSNFTLKIRSTKLEDSAMYFCASRDLAGMEDTQYFGPGTRLTVL.

The V gene is TRBV5-1, the J gene TRBJ2-5; maybe TRBD2 (5 bases). V was shortened by 3 bases and J by 0 bases, with 9 bases between the two germline ends. The germline V gene encodes CDR1 SGHRS and CDR2 YFSETQ. This CDR3 is built from 14 residues. CDR3 sequence reads: CASSSWENQETQYF. In DNA, the CDR3 is TGCGCCAGCAGCTCCTGGGAGAACCAAGAGACCCAGTACTTC.

CDR3 amino acids: CASSLSGRALNEQFF. In nucleotides, the CDR3 is TGTGCCAGCAGTCTGAGCGGGAGGGCCTTGAATGAGCAGTTCTTC. V is TRBV11-2 and J is TRBJ2-1; 10 bases match TRBD2. This CDR3 is built from 15 residues. The J segment lost 7 bases and the V segment lost 6 bases, leaving 9 bases of the junction unmatched. Germline V gene sequence: CDR1 SGHAT, CDR2 FQNNGV.